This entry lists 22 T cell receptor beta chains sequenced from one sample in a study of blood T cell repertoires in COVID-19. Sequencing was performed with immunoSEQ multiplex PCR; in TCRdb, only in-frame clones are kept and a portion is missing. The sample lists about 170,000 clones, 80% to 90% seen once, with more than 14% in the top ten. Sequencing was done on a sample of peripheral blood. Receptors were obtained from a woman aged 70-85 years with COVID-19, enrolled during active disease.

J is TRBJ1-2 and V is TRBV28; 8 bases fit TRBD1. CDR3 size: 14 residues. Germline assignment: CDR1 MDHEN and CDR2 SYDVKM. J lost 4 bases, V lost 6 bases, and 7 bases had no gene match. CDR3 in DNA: TGTGCCAGCAGCCCCAGGGGGCGAGGCTATGGCTACACCTTC. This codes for CASSPRGRGYGYTF.

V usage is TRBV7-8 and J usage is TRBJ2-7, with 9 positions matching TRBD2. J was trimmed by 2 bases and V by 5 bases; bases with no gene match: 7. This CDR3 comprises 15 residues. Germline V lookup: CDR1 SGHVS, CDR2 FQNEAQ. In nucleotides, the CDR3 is TGTGCCAGCAGCCCTGGACTAGCGCCCACCTACGAGCAGTACTTC. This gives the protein CASSPGLAPTYEQYF.

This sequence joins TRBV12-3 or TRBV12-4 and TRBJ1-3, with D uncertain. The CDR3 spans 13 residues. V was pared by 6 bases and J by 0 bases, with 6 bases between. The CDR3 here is CASSTSSGNTIYF. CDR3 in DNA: TGTGCCAGCAGCACCAGCTCTGGAAACACCATATATTTT.

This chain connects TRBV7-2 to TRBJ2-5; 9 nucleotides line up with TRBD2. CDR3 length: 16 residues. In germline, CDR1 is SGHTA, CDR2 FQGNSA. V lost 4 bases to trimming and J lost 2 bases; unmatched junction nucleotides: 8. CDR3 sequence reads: CASSSSSLAGQETQYF. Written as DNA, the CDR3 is TGTGCCAGCAGCTCTTCCAGTCTAGCGGGGCAAGAGACCCAGTACTTC.

This CDR3 is CASSLDLTTGEYF. CDR3 sequence (DNA): TGTGCCAGCAGCTTAGATCTGACGACAGGGGAATATTTT. The V gene is TRBV11-2, the J gene TRBJ1-3; 8 bases align to TRBD1. The CDR3 has 13 residues. Germline V lookup: CDR1 SGHAT, CDR2 FQNNGV. V was pared by 0 bases and J by 15 bases, with 7 bases of the junction left unmatched.

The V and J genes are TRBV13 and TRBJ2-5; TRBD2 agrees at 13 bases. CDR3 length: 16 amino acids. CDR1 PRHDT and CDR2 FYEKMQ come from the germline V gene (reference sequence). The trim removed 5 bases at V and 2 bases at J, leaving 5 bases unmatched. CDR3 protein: CASSPRGLAGQETQYF. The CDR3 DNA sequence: TGTGCCAGCAGCCCCCGGGGACTAGCGGGGCAAGAGACCCAGTACTTC.

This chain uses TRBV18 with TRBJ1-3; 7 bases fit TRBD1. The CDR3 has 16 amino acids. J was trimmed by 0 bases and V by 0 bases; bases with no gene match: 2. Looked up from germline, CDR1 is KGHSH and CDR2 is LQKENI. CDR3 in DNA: TGTGCCAGCTCACCACCGGGACAGCTCTCTGGAAACACCATATATTTT. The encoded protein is CASSPPGQLSGNTIYF. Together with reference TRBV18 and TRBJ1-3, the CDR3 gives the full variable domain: NAGVMQNPRHLVRRRGQEARLRCSPMKGHSHVYWYRQLPEEGLKFMVYLQKENIIDESGMPKERFSAEFPKEGPSILRIQQVVRGDSAAYFCASSPPGQLSGNTIYFGEGSWLTVV.

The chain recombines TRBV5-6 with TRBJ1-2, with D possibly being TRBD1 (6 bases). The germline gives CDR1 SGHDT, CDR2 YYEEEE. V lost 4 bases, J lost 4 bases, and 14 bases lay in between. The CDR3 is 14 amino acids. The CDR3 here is CASSVGQRRYGYTF. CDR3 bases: TGTGCCAGCAGCGTCGGACAGCGGCGCTATGGCTACACCTTC.

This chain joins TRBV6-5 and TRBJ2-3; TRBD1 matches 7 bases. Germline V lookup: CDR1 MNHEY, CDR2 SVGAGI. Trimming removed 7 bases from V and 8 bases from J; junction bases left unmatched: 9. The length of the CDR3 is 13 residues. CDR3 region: CASMGQQTFTQYF. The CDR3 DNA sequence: TGTGCCAGCATGGGACAGCAAACCTTTACGCAGTATTTT.

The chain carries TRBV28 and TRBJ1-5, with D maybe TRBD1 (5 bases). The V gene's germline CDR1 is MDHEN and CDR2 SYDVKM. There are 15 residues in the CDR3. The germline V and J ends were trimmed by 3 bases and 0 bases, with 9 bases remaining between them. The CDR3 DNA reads TGTGCCAGCAGTTTGGCGACAGTTAGCAATCAGCCCCAGCATTTT. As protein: CASSLATVSNQPQHF.

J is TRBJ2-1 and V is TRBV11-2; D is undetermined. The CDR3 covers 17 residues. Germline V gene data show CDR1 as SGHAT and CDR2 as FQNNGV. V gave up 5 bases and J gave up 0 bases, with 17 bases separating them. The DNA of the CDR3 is TGTGCCAGCAGCCCCCTCGGGTATCCTACCTCCTACAATGAGCAGTTCTTC. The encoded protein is CASSPLGYPTSYNEQFF.

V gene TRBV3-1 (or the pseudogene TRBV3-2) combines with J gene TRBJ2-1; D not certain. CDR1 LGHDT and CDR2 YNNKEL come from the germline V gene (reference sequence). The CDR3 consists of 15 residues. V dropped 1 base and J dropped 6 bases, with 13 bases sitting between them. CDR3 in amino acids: CASSQVFQEGNEQFF. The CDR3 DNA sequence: TGTGCCAGCAGCCAAGTCTTTCAGGAAGGCAATGAGCAGTTCTTC.

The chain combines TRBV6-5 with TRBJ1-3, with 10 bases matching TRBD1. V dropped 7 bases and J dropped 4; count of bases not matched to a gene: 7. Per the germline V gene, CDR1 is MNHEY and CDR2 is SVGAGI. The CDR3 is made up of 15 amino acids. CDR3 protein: CASTPGQGMGNTIYF. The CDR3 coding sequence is TGTGCCAGCACCCCGGGACAGGGGATGGGAAACACCATATATTTT.

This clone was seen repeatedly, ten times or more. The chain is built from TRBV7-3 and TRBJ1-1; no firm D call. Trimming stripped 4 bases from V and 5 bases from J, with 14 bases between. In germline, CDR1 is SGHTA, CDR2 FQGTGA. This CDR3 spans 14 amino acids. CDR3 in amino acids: CASSSTPQRTEAFF. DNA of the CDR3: TGTGCCAGCAGCTCGACCCCCCAGCGGACTGAAGCTTTCTTT.

The CDR3 coding sequence is TGTGCCAGCAGCCTCGGACTAGCGGGAGTCACAGATACGCAGTATTTT. It is translated as CASSLGLAGVTDTQYF. The V and J genes are TRBV27 and TRBJ2-3, with 13 bases that match TRBD2. J gave up 2 bases and V 6 bases, and 5 bases lay outside the gene matches. There are 16 residues in the CDR3. Germline V gene lookup returns CDR1 MNHEY and CDR2 SMNVEV (reference sequence).

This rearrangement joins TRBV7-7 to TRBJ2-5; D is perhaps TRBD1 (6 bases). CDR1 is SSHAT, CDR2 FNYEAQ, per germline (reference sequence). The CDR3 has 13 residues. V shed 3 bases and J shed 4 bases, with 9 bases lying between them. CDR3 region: CASSFWGRETQYF. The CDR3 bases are TGTGCCAGCAGCTTTTGGGGGCGAGAGACCCAGTACTTC.

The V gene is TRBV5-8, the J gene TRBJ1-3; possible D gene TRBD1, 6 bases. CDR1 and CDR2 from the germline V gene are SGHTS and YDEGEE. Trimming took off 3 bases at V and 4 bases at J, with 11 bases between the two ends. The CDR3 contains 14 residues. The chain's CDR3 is CASSSTGLGNTIYF. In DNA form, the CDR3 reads TGTGCCAGCAGCTCCACAGGGTTAGGAAACACCATATATTTT.

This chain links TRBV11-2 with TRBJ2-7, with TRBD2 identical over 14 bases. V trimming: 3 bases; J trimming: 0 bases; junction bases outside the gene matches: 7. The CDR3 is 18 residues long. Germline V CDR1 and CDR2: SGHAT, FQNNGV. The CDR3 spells CASSFMGTSGSPSYEQYF. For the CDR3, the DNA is TGTGCCAGCAGCTTCATGGGGACTAGCGGGAGCCCCTCCTACGAGCAGTACTTC.

In nucleotides, the CDR3 is TGTGCCAGCAGCCAAGGACCGGGACTCCGCTACGAGCAGTACTTC. This translates into CASSQGPGLRYEQYF. This chain uses TRBV3-1 (or the pseudogene TRBV3-2) with TRBJ2-7, with D perhaps TRBD2 (6 bases). The CDR3 covers 15 residues. Germline CDR1 LGHDT, CDR2 YNNKEL (reference sequence). Trimming took 1 base from V and 3 from J, leaving 13 bases between them.

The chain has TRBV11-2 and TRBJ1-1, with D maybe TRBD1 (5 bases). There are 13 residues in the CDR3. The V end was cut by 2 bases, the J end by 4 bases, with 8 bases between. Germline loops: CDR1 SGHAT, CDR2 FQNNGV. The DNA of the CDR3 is TGTGCCAGCAGCTTAAGGGGTTCCACTGAAGCTTTCTTT. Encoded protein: CASSLRGSTEAFF.

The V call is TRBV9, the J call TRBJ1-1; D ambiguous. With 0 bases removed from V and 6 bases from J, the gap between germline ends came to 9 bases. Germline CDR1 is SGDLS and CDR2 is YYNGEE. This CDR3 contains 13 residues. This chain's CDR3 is CASSVALGAEAFF. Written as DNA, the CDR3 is TGTGCCAGCAGCGTAGCTCTGGGCGCTGAAGCTTTCTTT.

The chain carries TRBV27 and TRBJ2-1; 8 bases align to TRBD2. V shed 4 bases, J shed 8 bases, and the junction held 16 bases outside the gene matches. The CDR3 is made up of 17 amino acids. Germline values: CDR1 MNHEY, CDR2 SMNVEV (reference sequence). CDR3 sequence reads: CASSSTPWSGSIDEQFF. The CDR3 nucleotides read TGTGCCAGCAGTTCGACCCCCTGGAGCGGGAGTATAGATGAGCAGTTCTTC.